This T cell receptor (beta chain) stems from a study of shared clonotypes between healthy human individuals. The run depth of the assay was deep. Sequencing used immunoSEQ multiplex PCR; TCRdb keeps in-frame clones, though not all of them. The sample carries some 2,000,000 clones, 85% to 95% recorded once. Regarding the study as a whole: Sampling covered nothing but blood. Tissue TCR repertoires likely differ from those found in blood.

Between the trimmed V and J ends, which lost 4 bases and 10 bases, there was a span of 11 bases. Per the germline V gene, CDR1 is LGHNA and CDR2 is YSLEER. The CDR3 consists of 12 residues. To note about this clone: The antigen remains unidentified.

In the naive CD8 group, cells lacked CD45RO and were positively selected for CCR7, so terminally differentiated effector memory CD45RA+ cells were left out. This TCR derives from a man between 18 and 29 years old in good health. The material sequenced was naive CD8+ T cells sorted from blood. The rearrangement uses TRBV4-3 and TRBJ2-1, with D tentatively TRBD1 (5 bases). In DNA form, the CDR3 reads TGCGCCAGCAGCCCGGACACTGGAGAGCAGTTCTTC. Protein sequence: CASSPDTGEQFF.